This TCR beta chain was profiled in a study of OX40 agonist ivuxolimab in advanced cancers. Study as a whole: Patients received ivuxolimab, an intravenous treatment, every 2 weeks at 0.01 to 10 mg/kg.

A word on this clone: Its target is not known.

Clones were read by immunoSEQ multiplex PCR, and TCRdb kept only the in-frame ones, dropping some. This table holds about 35,000 clones, roughly 80% found once. Whole-study findings and limits: Among T cells, CD8+ cells averaged more expanded clones than CD4+ cells. Among some nonresponders, normalized T-cell clonal expansion was also low.

The CDR3 runs 19 residues. V lost 3 bases to trimming and J lost 0 bases; unmatched junction nucleotides: 10. Germline CDR1 reads MGHRA; CDR2 reads YSYEKL. The sequence derives from an adult with an advanced solid tumor such as melanoma, head and neck, liver or kidney cancer. This material consisted of CD4+ or CD8+ T cells sorted from blood, taken in a trial of the OX40 agonist ivuxolimab. The V gene is TRBV4-1, the J gene TRBJ2-1; 11 bases match TRBD2. CDR3: CASSHSTSGRDFSYNEQFF. The CDR3 bases are TGCGCCAGCAGCCACTCTACTAGCGGGAGAGACTTCTCCTACAATGAGCAGTTCTTC.